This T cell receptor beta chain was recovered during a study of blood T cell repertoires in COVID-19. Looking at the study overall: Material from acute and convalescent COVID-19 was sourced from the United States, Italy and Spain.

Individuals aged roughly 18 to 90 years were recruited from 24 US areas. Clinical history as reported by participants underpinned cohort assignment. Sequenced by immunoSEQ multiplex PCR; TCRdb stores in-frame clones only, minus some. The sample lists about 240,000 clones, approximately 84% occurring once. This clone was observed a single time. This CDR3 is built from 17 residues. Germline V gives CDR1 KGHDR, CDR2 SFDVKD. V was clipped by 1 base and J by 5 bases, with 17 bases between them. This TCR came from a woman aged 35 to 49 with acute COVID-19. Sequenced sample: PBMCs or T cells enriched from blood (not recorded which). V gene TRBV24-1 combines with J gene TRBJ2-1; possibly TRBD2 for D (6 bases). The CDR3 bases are TGTGCCACCAGTGATTTTACGCGGAGGGCCCCCAACAATGAGCAGTTCTTC. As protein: CATSDFTRRAPNNEQFF.